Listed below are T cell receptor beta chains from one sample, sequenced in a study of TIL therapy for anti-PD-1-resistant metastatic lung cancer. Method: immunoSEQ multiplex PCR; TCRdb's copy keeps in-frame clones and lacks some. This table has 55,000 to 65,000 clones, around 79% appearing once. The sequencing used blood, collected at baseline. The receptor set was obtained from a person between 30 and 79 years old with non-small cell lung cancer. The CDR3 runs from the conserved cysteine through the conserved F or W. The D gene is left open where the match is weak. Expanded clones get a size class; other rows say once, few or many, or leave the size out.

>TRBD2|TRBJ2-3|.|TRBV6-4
CAPGGGRALDTQYF
TGTGCCCCCGGAGGAGGGAGGGCCCTAGATACGCAGTATTTT
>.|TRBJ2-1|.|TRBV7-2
CASSLGQLNEQFF
TGTGCCAGCAGCTTGGGACAACTGAATGAGCAGTTCTTC
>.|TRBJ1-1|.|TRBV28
CASKLDSEAFF
TGTGCCAGCAAGTTGGACTCTGAAGCTTTCTTT
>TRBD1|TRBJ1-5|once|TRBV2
CASSGQGDQPQHF
TGTGCCAGCAGTGGACAGGGGGATCAGCCCCAGCATTTT
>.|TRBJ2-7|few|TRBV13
CASRGPHSYEQYF
TGTGCCAGCCGTGGTCCGCACTCCTACGAGCAGTACTTC
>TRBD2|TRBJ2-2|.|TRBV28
CASSLLRTSGRGGTGELFF
TGTGCCAGCAGTTTACTGCGGACTAGCGGGAGAGGGGGAACCGGGGAGCTGTTTTTT
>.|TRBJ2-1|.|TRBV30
CAWSNRGSSYNEQFF
TGTGCCTGGAGTAACCGAGGGAGCTCCTACAATGAGCAGTTCTTC
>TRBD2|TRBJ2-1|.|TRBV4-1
CASSVYPGTREYNEQFF
TGCGCCAGCAGCGTCTACCCCGGGACTAGGGAGTACAATGAGCAGTTCTTC
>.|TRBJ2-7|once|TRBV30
CAWSVMPGAYEQYF
TGTGCCTGGAGTGTAATGCCAGGGGCCTACGAGCAGTACTTC
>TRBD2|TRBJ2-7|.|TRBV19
CASRFSGGALEQYF
TGTGCCAGTAGATTTAGCGGGGGGGCTCTGGAGCAGTACTTC
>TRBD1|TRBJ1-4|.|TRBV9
CASSAGQVSREKLFF
TGTGCCAGCAGCGCCGGACAGGTTTCTAGAGAAAAACTGTTTTTT